Shown below are 13 T cell receptor beta chains from a single sample sequenced in a study of T cells in Graves' hyperthyroidism and ophthalmopathy. TCR beta CDR3 regions were amplified from RNA transcripts. First-round RT-PCR of the TCR CDR3 relied on the HTBI primer set. Using its own MiXCR run on the multiplex PCR reads, TCRdb lists one record per CDR3 protein. The sample has approximately 690,000 distinct CDR3 sequences, around 21% seen once. Sequenced sample: blood. These TCRs come from a man aged 30 to 45 with Graves' ophthalmopathy.

Comment on this clonotype: Being one base from a much bigger clone, this may be a read error. This rearrangement joins TRBV12-3 or TRBV12-4 to TRBJ2-1; weak D call: TRBD2 (5 bases). The CDR3 loop spans 14 amino acids. Trimming stripped 2 bases from V and 5 bases from J, with 10 bases between. CDR3 nucleotide sequence: TGTGCCAGCAGTTTACGGCTGCGGGACAATGAGCAGTTCTTC. Protein: CASSLRLRDNEQFF.

This rearrangement joins TRBV12-5 to TRBJ2-1; 8 nucleotides line up with TRBD2. Germline CDR1 and CDR2: LGHNT and FRNRAP. The CDR3 runs to 13 residues. Germline trimming cut 0 bases from V and 15 bases from J; bases unmatched to any gene: 7. In DNA, the CDR3 is TGTGCTAGTGGTTTGGTTGGAGCGGGAGTTCTGTTCTTC. Translated, it gives CASGLVGAGVLFF. The full variable domain, in which reference TRBV12-5 and TRBJ2-1 provide the parts outside the CDR3, is DARVTQTPRHKVTEMGQEVTMRCQPILGHNTVFWYRQTMMQGLELLAYFRNRAPLDDSGMPKDRFSAEMPDATLATLKIQPSEPRDSAVYFCASGLVGAGVLFFGPGTRLTVL.

This chain joins TRBV6-1 and TRBJ2-7; 10 nucleotides agree with TRBD1. V shed 5 bases and J 4 bases; nucleotides not matched to a gene: 8. Germline V gene sequence: CDR1 MNHNS, CDR2 SASEGT. This CDR3 is built from 15 residues. This chain's CDR3 is CASSKPGTGAYEQYF. The DNA for the CDR3 is TGTGCCAGCAGTAAACCCGGGACAGGGGCGTACGAGCAGTACTTC.

This clonotype was seen only a few times. The V and J genes are TRBV19 and TRBJ1-5, with D tentatively TRBD1 (6 bases). Germline V gene lookup returns CDR1 LNHDA and CDR2 SQIVND (reference sequence). This CDR3 has 15 amino acids. V lost 5 bases to trimming and J lost 0 bases, with 11 bases between them. CDR3 sequence (DNA): TGTGCCAGTAGTTTTACAGGGCATAGCAATCAGCCCCAGCATTTT. It codes for CASSFTGHSNQPQHF.

This clonotype showed up just once. Being one base from a much bigger clone, this may be a read error. The chain uses TRBV5-1 and TRBJ2-7, with TRBD2 matching 13 bases. The better agreement between TRBJ2-1 and the DNA end casts doubt on the J call. In germline, CDR1 is SGHRS, CDR2 YFSETQ. This CDR3 has 17 residues. The CDR3 spells CASSLARTSGRAYEQFF. The CDR3 DNA reads as TGCGCCAGCAGCTTGGCCCGTACTAGCGGGAGGGCCTACGAGCAGTTCTTC.

Remarks on this clonotype: A much larger clonotype is one base distant, so this may be a read error. The rearrangement joins TRBV7-6 to TRBJ2-1; D gene uncertain. CDR1 is SGHVS, CDR2 FNYEAQ, per germline. The CDR3 runs to 13 residues. The DNA of the CDR3 is TGTGCCGGCAGCTTAGGTGTGCACAATGAGCAGTTCTTC. Translation: CAGSLGVHNEQFF. The variable domain in full, completed from reference TRBV7-6 and TRBJ2-1, reads GAGVSQSPRYKVTKRGQDVALRCDPISGHVSLYWYRQALGQGPEFLTYFNYEAQQDKSGLPNDRFSAERPEGSISTLTIQRTEQRDSAMYRCAGSLGVHNEQFFGPGTRLTVL.

In this sample, this clonotype turned up a few times. This chain links TRBV3-1 with TRBJ2-5, with TRBD1 identical over 8 bases. Germline CDR1 reads LGHDT; CDR2 reads YNNKEL (reference sequence). V dropped 0 bases and J dropped 9; count of bases not matched to a gene: 18. There are 18 residues in the CDR3. CDR3 residues: CASSQDSQTGAAKLAQYF. The CDR3 bases are TGTGCCAGCAGCCAAGACTCCCAGACAGGGGCCGCTAAATTGGCCCAGTACTTC.

This clonotype counts as large. The chain combines TRBV24-1 with TRBJ2-1; D call uncertain. The length of the CDR3 is 12 residues. Germline CDR1 is KGHDR and CDR2 is SFDVKD. V lost 5 bases and J lost 5, with 6 bases in between. The CDR3 sequence is CATSGLNNEQFF. The CDR3 DNA reads TGTGCCACCAGTGGATTAAACAATGAGCAGTTCTTC.

This clonotype was seen at least ten times. V usage is TRBV13 and J usage is TRBJ1-5, with 8 bases matching TRBD1. Germline-derived CDR1 and CDR2 are PRHDT and FYEKMQ (reference sequence). The length of the CDR3 is 15 residues. V lost 3 bases, J lost 9 bases, and 10 bases stayed unmatched. The CDR3 spells CASSFNRGISVPQHF. CDR3 DNA: TGTGCCAGCAGCTTTAACAGGGGGATCAGTGTGCCCCAGCATTTT.

This clonotype appeared a few times. The rearrangement uses TRBV24-1 and TRBJ2-7, with 7 bases fitting TRBD1. CDR1 is KGHDR, CDR2 SFDVKD, per germline. The CDR3 consists of 13 residues. V was pared by 3 bases and J by 4 bases, with 2 bases of the junction left unmatched. CDR3 nucleotides: TGTGCCACCAGTGATCACAGGGGTTACGAGCAGTACTTC. This codes for CATSDHRGYEQYF.

The chain joins TRBV7-9 to TRBJ2-1, with TRBD2 as a possible D gene (6 bases). CDR3 size: 18 residues. V was trimmed by 1 base and J by 6 bases, leaving 22 bases between them. Germline CDR1 reads SEHNR; CDR2 reads FQNEAQ (reference sequence). This chain's CDR3 is CASSLGGIVGSVANEQFF. For the CDR3, the DNA is TGTGCCAGCAGCTTAGGTGGTATTGTCGGGAGCGTGGCCAATGAGCAGTTCTTC.

V and J are TRBV5-1 and TRBJ2-5; no clear D. V shed 1 base and J shed 3 bases, with 13 bases lying between them. Germline values: CDR1 SGHRS, CDR2 YFSETQ. There are 15 residues in the CDR3. The CDR3 region is CASSLNGQFEETQYF. Written as DNA, the CDR3 is TGCGCCAGCAGCTTGAATGGTCAGTTTGAAGAGACCCAGTACTTC. Full variable domain (outside the CDR3, taken from reference TRBV5-1 and TRBJ2-5): KAGVTQTPRYLIKTRGQQVTLSCSPISGHRSVSWYQQTPGQGLQFLFEYFSETQRNKGNFPGRFSGRQFSNSRSEMNVSTLELGDSALYLCASSLNGQFEETQYFGPGTRLLVL.

The genes are TRBV6-5 and TRBJ2-1, with D perhaps TRBD1 (5 bases). V lost 2 bases and J lost 1, with 9 bases in between. The CDR3 loop spans 15 amino acids. CDR1 is MNHEY, CDR2 SVGAGI, per germline. The DNA of the CDR3 is TGTGCCAGCAGTTACCCGGACACTTCCTACAATGAGCAGTTCTTC. It specifies CASSYPDTSYNEQFF.